Presented here are 27 T cell receptor beta chains from one specimen sequenced in a study of graft-versus-host responses after intestinal transplantation. For these TCRs, the target antigens are not known. TCRdb's table, derived via immunoSEQ multiplex PCR, lists solely in-frame clones and lacks some. The sample has 84,000 or so clones; about four fifths are singletons. The sample was unstimulated CD4+ T cells sorted from spleen or lymph node cells, taken before intestinal transplant. The receptors originated from a human donor who received an intestinal transplant.

This clone was seen only once. The rearrangement uses TRBV19 and TRBJ1-5; 12 nucleotides agree with TRBD1. Germline V gene lookup returns CDR1 LNHDA and CDR2 SQIVND (reference sequence). J gave up 7 bases and V 6 bases, and 1 base lay outside the gene matches. The CDR3 contains 13 residues. The CDR3: CASRGTGGQPQHF. CDR3 DNA sequence: TGTGCCAGTAGAGGGACAGGGGGCCAGCCCCAGCATTTT.

This clone was picked up one time. The chain is built from TRBV9 and TRBJ2-2; weak D call: TRBD2 (5 bases). CDR1 and CDR2 from the germline V gene are SGDLS and YYNGEE. Trimming removed 4 bases at V and 3 bases at J, with 16 bases between. The CDR3 extends over 16 amino acids. The CDR3 is CASSPEPWRDTGELFF. DNA for the CDR3: TGTGCCAGCAGCCCCGAGCCTTGGCGGGACACCGGGGAGCTGTTTTTT.

The CDR3 DNA sequence: TGTGCCAGCAGTGAACACAGGGGAGAGGATCAGCCCCAGCATTTT. It encodes CASSEHRGEDQPQHF. The J gene is TRBJ1-5, the V gene TRBV6-1; 7 bases fit TRBD1. From germline, CDR1 is MNHNS and CDR2 SASEGT. Germline trimming cut 2 bases from V and 5 bases from J; bases unmatched to any gene: 6. The length of the CDR3 is 15 residues.

This sequence joins TRBV28 and TRBJ2-5, with 7 positions matching TRBD1. Germline assignment: CDR1 MDHEN and CDR2 SYDVKM. V gave up 6 bases and J gave up 5 bases; unmatched junction bases: 12. The CDR3 consists of 15 residues. The CDR3 here is CASSQARGLAETQYF. CDR3 nucleotides: TGTGCCAGCAGCCAAGCCAGGGGGTTAGCGGAGACCCAGTACTTC.

The chain links TRBV5-1 to TRBJ1-3; 7 positions agree with TRBD1. This CDR3 has 18 amino acids. V lost 4 bases, J lost 0 bases, and 13 bases stayed unmatched. CDR1 and CDR2 (germline): SGHRS, YFSETQ. In DNA, the CDR3 is TGCGCCAGCAGCAACAGGGGTTTGTTATTCGACTCTGGAAACACCATATATTTT. Its translation: CASSNRGLLFDSGNTIYF.

This chain links TRBV6-4 with TRBJ2-3, with D perhaps TRBD2 (6 bases). The V gene's germline CDR1 is MRHNA and CDR2 SNTAGT. This CDR3 is 14 amino acids long. Trimming cost V 4 bases and J 4 bases, with 12 bases left between them. In DNA, the CDR3 is TGTGCCAGCAGTGCGGAGGGCGGTGCAGATACGCAGTATTTT. This translates into CASSAEGGADTQYF.

The chain carries TRBV18 and TRBJ1-4; the match to TRBD1 covers 9 bases. Germline loops: CDR1 KGHSH, CDR2 LQKENI. V lost 6 bases, J lost 7 bases, and 6 bases stayed unmatched. The CDR3 totals 14 residues. CDR3 amino acids: CASSLDRGREKLFF. In nucleotides, the CDR3 is TGTGCCAGCTCGCTGGACAGGGGTCGTGAAAAACTGTTTTTT.

This clone was seen a handful of times. The J gene is TRBJ1-1, the V gene TRBV6-1; TRBD1 aligns across 9 bases. The germline gives CDR1 MNHNS, CDR2 SASEGT. Unmatched junction bases numbered 4, after V lost 9 bases and J lost 2 bases. CDR3 length: 13 amino acids. The CDR3 is CASGTGLNTEAFF. CDR3 bases: TGTGCCAGTGGGACAGGGCTTAACACTGAAGCTTTCTTT.

The gene calls are TRBV2 and TRBJ2-2; 7 nucleotides match TRBD2. After removal of 3 bases from V and 6 bases from J, the junction contained 7 bases not matched to a gene. The CDR3 has 15 amino acids. The germline CDR1 and CDR2 sequences are SNHLY and FYNNEI. The CDR3 DNA reads as TGTGCCAGCAGTGAGGGAGGGCTAAACGCCGGGGAGCTGTTTTTT. As protein: CASSEGGLNAGELFF.

The chain employs TRBV7-8 and TRBJ1-2; D not certain. The CDR3 has 12 residues. The V and J ends lost 2 bases and 7 bases respectively, with 8 bases between them. Germline lookup yields CDR1 SGHVS and CDR2 FQNEAQ. The CDR3, as DNA: TGTGCCAGCAGCTTACTCTCGGGTGGCTACACCTTC. This gives the protein CASSLLSGGYTF.

The chain carries TRBV19 and TRBJ2-1; D remains ambiguous. Per germline, CDR1 LNHDA and CDR2 SQIVND (reference sequence). Trimming took off 6 bases at V and 2 bases at J, with 11 bases between the two ends. The length of the CDR3 is 14 residues. The CDR3 spells CASSAQATYNEQFF. CDR3 in DNA: TGTGCCAGTAGCGCGCAAGCCACCTACAATGAGCAGTTCTTC.

The chain uses TRBV27 and TRBJ1-4; weak D call: TRBD1 (6 bases). Trimming removed 6 bases at V and 4 bases at J, with 12 bases between. The CDR3 runs to 14 residues. The germline gives CDR1 MNHEY, CDR2 SMNVEV (reference sequence). The CDR3 nucleotides read TGTGCCAGCAGGCGGGGGGCGCTTAATGAAAAACTGTTTTTT. Protein product: CASRRGALNEKLFF.

This clone has only one observation. Other DNA sequences within the sample encode an identical CDR3. The CDR3 here is CATSRDLAGSYEQYF. CDR3 DNA sequence: TGTGCCACCAGCAGAGATCTTGCGGGGTCCTACGAGCAGTACTTC. The gene calls are TRBV15 and TRBJ2-7, with D possibly TRBD2 on 6 matching bases. Trimming pared 0 bases from V and 1 base from J, leaving 10 bases between. This CDR3 is 15 amino acids long. Germline values: CDR1 LNHNV, CDR2 YYDKDF (reference sequence).

This chain joins TRBV28 and TRBJ2-7, with TRBD2 matching over 7 bases. The V segment lost 2 bases and the J segment 5 bases; nucleotides outside the gene matches: 9. CDR1 is MDHEN, CDR2 SYDVKM, per germline. This CDR3 region has 15 residues. The CDR3 is CASSLLTGGVDEQYF. The CDR3 DNA follows: TGTGCCAGCAGTTTACTAACGGGGGGTGTGGACGAGCAGTACTTC.

The chain recombines TRBV19 with TRBJ1-1; the match to TRBD1 covers 11 bases. The CDR3 runs to 15 residues. Germline trimming cut 4 bases from V and 5 bases from J; bases unmatched to any gene: 6. CDR1 and CDR2 from the germline V gene are LNHDA and SQIVND (reference sequence). The CDR3 DNA follows: TGTGCCAGTAGTACCCCGGGACAGGGGGTAACTGAAGCTTTCTTT. This codes for CASSTPGQGVTEAFF.

The gene calls are TRBV30 and TRBJ1-6; TRBD1 aligns across 8 bases. CDR1 and CDR2 (germline): GTSNPN, SVGIG (reference sequence). This CDR3 is 16 amino acids long. Trimming removed 0 bases from V and 7 bases from J; junction bases left unmatched: 8. This chain's CDR3 is CAWSVRSGGGNSPLHF. For the CDR3, the DNA is TGTGCCTGGAGTGTACGGTCAGGGGGCGGGAATTCACCCCTCCACTTT.

This clone was observed a handful of times. This chain links TRBV9 with TRBJ1-2; possible D gene TRBD1, 6 bases. CDR1 is SGDLS and CDR2 is YYNGEE in the germline V gene. Trimming pared 0 bases from V and 4 bases from J, leaving 7 bases between. The CDR3 totals 13 residues. CDR3 sequence: CASSVEGGYGYTF. In DNA form, the CDR3 reads TGTGCCAGCAGCGTAGAAGGGGGCTATGGCTACACCTTC.

The chain recombines TRBV6-5 with TRBJ1-4; 10 positions match TRBD1. The CDR3 has 13 amino acids. Germline V CDR1 and CDR2: MNHEY, SVGAGI. The trim removed 8 bases at V and 6 bases at J, leaving 3 bases unmatched. This CDR3 is CASADRGHEKLFF. The CDR3 DNA sequence: TGTGCCAGCGCAGACAGGGGGCATGAAAAACTGTTTTTT.

This clone was detected only once. This chain joins TRBV6-1 and TRBJ1-2; D remains unclear. V was pared by 5 bases and J by 1 base, with 8 bases between. The germline V gene has CDR1 MNHNS and CDR2 SASEGT. The CDR3 has 13 residues. CDR3: CASSLSNNYGYTF. The DNA for the CDR3 is TGTGCCAGCAGTCTAAGCAATAACTATGGCTACACCTTC.

V is TRBV9 and J is TRBJ2-7; 7 nucleotides match TRBD1. There are 15 residues in the CDR3. In germline, CDR1 is SGDLS, CDR2 YYNGEE. V trimming: 0 bases; J trimming: 7 bases; junction bases outside the gene matches: 10. The CDR3 region has the DNA TGTGCCAGCAGCGTAGATGGCAGGGGGTTAGGAGAGCAGTACTTC. Protein: CASSVDGRGLGEQYF. The full variable domain, rest sourced from reference TRBV9 and TRBJ2-7, is DSGVTQTPKHLITATGQRVTLRCSPRSGDLSVYWYQQSLDQGLQFLIQYYNGEERAKGNILERFSAQQFPDLHSELNLSSLELGDSALYFCASSVDGRGLGEQYFGPGTRLTVT.

This clone was detected only a few times. The chain is built from TRBV5-1 and TRBJ2-7; maybe TRBD1 (8 bases). The ends were cut back, 4 bases at V and 5 bases at J, with 16 bases in the middle. The CDR3 runs 14 residues. Germline CDR1 is SGHRS and CDR2 is YFSETQ. The CDR3 DNA sequence: TGCGCCAGCAGCGTAACAGGGGGGAGGGACGAGCAGTACTTC. Translation: CASSVTGGRDEQYF.

This chain connects TRBV28 to TRBJ2-7, with TRBD1 matching over 9 bases. CDR1 and CDR2 (germline): MDHEN, SYDVKM. Trimming took 6 bases from V and 1 from J; bases not matched to a gene: 1. This CDR3 spans 13 amino acids. CDR3 region: CASSGTGSYEQYF. In nucleotides, the CDR3 is TGTGCCAGCAGCGGGACAGGGTCCTACGAGCAGTACTTC.

The J gene is TRBJ2-1, the V gene TRBV7-6; a possible D gene is TRBD2 (5 bases). Trimming removed 1 base from V and 0 bases from J, with 10 bases in between. Germline values: CDR1 SGHVS, CDR2 FNYEAQ. The CDR3 loop spans 16 amino acids. CDR3 bases: TGTGCCAGCAGCTTAGAGCGGCCCAGCTCCTACAATGAGCAGTTCTTC. This encodes CASSLERPSSYNEQFF. The whole variable domain, filled in from reference TRBV7-6 and TRBJ2-1, reads GAGVSQSPRYKVTKRGQDVALRCDPISGHVSLYWYRQALGQGPEFLTYFNYEAQQDKSGLPNDRFSAERPEGSISTLTIQRTEQRDSAMYRCASSLERPSSYNEQFFGPGTRLTVL.

This chain uses TRBV4-2 with TRBJ2-1; 16 bases align to TRBD2. Germline lookup yields CDR1 LGHNA and CDR2 YNFKEQ. CDR3 length equals 16 residues. The trim removed 3 bases at V and 5 bases at J, leaving 1 base unmatched. Here the CDR3 DNA reads TGTGCCAGCAGCCAGGGACTAGCGGGGGGGAACAATGAGCAGTTCTTC. Protein product: CASSQGLAGGNNEQFF.

The chain carries TRBV28 and TRBJ2-4; D call uncertain. In germline, CDR1 is MDHEN, CDR2 SYDVKM. Trimming took 3 bases from V and 13 from J, leaving 10 bases between them. The CDR3 is 11 residues long. The CDR3 region is CASSFRDKQYF. CDR3 DNA sequence: TGTGCCAGCAGTTTTCGAGACAAACAGTACTTC. The complete variable domain, with remaining parts taken from reference TRBV28 and TRBJ2-4, reads DVKVTQSSRYLVKRTGEKVFLECVQDMDHENMFWYRQDPGLGLRLIYFSYDVKMKEKGDIPEGYSVSREKKERFSLILESASTNQTSMYLCASSFRDKQYFGAGTRLSVL.

This chain uses TRBV28 with TRBJ1-1; D gene unclear. Germline V gene sequence: CDR1 MDHEN, CDR2 SYDVKM. This CDR3 is built from 13 residues. V was shortened by 4 bases and J by 4 bases, with 10 bases between the two germline ends. The CDR3 DNA sequence: TGTGCCAGCAGTTACCCCCAGGCCACTGAAGCTTTCTTT. As protein: CASSYPQATEAFF.

The chain carries TRBV7-2 and TRBJ2-7, with 8 bases matching TRBD1. The V gene's germline CDR1 is SGHTA and CDR2 FQGNSA. With 2 bases clipped from V and 2 bases from J, the junction kept 5 bases outside the gene matches. This CDR3 has 15 residues. The CDR3 coding sequence is TGTGCCAGCAGCTTAAGGGGACAGGTACCCTACGAGCAGTACTTC. Translated: CASSLRGQVPYEQYF.